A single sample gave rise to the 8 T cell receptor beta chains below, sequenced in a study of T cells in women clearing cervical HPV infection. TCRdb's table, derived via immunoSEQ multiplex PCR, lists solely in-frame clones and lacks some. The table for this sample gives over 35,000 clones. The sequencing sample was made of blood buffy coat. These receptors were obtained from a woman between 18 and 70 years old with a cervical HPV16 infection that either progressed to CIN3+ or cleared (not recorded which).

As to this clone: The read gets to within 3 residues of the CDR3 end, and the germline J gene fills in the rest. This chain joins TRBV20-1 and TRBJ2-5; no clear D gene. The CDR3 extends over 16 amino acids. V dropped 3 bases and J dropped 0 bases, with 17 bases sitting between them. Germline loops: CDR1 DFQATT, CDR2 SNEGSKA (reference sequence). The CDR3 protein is CSASRGRGRYQETQYF. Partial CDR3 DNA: TGCAGTGCTAGCCGCGGCAGAGGAAGGTACCAAGAGACC.

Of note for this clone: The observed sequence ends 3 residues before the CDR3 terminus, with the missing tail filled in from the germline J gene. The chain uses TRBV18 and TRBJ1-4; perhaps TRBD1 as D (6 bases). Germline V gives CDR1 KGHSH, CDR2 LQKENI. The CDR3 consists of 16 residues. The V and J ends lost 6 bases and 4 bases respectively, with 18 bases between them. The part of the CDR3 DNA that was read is TGTGCCAGCTCCTTTCAAGGACAGCCGGTTAATGAAAAA. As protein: CASSFQGQPVNEK. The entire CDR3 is CASSFQGQPVNEKLFF.

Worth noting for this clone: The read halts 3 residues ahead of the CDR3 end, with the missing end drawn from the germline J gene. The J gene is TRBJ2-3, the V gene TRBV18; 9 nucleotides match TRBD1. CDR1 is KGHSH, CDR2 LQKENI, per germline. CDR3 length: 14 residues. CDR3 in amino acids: CASSTGGAWETQYF. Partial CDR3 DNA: TGTGCCAGCTCAACAGGGGGCGCGTGGGAGACG.

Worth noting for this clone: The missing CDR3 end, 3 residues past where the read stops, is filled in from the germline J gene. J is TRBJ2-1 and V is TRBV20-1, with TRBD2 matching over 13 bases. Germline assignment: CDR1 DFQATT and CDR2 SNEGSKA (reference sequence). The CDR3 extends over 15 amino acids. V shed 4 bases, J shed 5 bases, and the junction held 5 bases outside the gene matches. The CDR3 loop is CSANPGTSGNNEQFF. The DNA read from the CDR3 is TGCAGTGCTAACCCCGGGACTAGCGGGAACAATGAG.

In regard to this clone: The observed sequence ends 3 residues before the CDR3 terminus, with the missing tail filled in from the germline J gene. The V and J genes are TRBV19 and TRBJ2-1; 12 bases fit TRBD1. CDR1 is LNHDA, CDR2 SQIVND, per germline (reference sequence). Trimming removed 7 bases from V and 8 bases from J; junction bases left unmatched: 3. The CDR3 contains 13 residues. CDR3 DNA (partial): TGTGCCAGTAAGGGACAGGGGGCATATGAG. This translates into CASKGQGAYE. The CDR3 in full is CASKGQGAYEQFF.

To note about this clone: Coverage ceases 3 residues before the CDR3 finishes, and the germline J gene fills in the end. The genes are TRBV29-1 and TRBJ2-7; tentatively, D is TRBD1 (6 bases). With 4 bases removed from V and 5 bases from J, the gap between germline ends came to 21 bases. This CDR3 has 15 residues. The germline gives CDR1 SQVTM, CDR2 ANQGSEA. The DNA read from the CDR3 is TGCAGCGTTGGATACCATGGACAGAGGGGCGACGAG. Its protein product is CSVGYHGQRGDE. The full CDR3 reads CSVGYHGQRGDEQYF.

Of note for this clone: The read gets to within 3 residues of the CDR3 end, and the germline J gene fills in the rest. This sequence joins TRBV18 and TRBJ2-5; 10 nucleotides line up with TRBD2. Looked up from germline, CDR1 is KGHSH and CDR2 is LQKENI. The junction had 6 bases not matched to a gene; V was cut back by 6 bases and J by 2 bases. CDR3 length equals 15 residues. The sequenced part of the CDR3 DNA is TGTGCCAGCTCTCCTAGCGGGAGAGGGCAAGAGACC. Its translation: CASSPSGRGQET. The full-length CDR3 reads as CASSPSGRGQETQYF.

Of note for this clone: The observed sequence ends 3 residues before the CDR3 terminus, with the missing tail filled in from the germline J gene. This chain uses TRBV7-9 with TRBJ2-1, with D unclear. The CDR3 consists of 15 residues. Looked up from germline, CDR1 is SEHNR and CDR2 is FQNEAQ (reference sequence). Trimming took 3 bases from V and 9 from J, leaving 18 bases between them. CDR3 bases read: TGTGCCAGCAGCTTCTTTAGGGCCATAAGATGTGAG. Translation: CASSFFRAIRCE. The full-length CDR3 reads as CASSFFRAIRCEQFF. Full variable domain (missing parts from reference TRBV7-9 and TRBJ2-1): DTGVSQNPRHKITKRGQNVTFRCDPISEHNRLYWYRQTLGQGPEFLTYFQNEAQLEKSRLLSDRFSAERPKGSFSTLEIQRTEQGDSAMYLCASSFFRAIRCEQFFGPGTRLTVL.